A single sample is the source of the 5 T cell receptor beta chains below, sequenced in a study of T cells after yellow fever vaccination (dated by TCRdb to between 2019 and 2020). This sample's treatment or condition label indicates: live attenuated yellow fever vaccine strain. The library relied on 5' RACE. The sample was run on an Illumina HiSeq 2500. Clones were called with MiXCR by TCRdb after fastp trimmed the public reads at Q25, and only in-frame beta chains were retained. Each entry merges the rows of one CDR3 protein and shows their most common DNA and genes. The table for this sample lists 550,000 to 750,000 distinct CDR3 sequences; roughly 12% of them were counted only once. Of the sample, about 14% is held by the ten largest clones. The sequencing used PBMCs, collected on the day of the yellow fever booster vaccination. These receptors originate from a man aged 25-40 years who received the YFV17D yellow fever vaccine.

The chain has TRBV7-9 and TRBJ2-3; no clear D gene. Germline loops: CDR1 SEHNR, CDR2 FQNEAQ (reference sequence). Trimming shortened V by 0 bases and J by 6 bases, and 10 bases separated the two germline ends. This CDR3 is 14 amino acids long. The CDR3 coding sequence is TGTGCCAGCAGCTTAGCCGAGGCAGGCGATACGCAGTATTTT. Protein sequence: CASSLAEAGDTQYF.

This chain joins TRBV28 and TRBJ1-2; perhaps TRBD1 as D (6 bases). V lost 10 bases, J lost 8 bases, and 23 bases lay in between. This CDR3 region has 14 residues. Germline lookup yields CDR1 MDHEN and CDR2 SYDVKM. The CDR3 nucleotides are TGTGCCACTGGCGCGGGGGCATTTTTTGCGGGCTACACCTTC. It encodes CATGAGAFFAGYTF.

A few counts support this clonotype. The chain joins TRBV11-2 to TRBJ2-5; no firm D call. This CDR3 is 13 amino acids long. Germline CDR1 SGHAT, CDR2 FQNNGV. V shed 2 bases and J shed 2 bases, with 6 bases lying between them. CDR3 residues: CASSLQVQETQYF. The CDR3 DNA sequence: TGTGCCAGCAGCTTACAAGTACAAGAGACCCAGTACTTC.

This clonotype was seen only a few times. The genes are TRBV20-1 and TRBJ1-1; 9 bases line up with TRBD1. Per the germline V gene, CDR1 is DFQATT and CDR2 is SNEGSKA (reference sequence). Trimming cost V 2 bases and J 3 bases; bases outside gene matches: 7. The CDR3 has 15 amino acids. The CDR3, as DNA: TGCAGTGCTAGATCCGGGACAGGGATATACACTGAAGCTTTCTTT. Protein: CSARSGTGIYTEAFF.

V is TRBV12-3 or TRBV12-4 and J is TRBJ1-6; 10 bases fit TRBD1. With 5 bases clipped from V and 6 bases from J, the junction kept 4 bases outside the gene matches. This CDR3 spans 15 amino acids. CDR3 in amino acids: CASSRQGAGNSPLHF. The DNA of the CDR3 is TGTGCCAGCAGTAGACAGGGGGCGGGTAATTCACCCCTCCACTTT.